These 26 T cell receptor beta chains were sequenced from one sample in a study of blood T cell repertoires in COVID-19 (dated by TCRdb to about 2020). The library came from the immunoSEQ multiplex PCR assay. TCRdb took over this immuneACCESS table, retaining in-frame rearrangements with V and J assigned. Such tables are incomplete; in checked studies, under half of the missing clones stem from an unresolved V gene, and the remainder is unexplained. The sample data list 200,000 or so clones, and roughly 82% of these were observed just once. About 4.8% of the sample lies in the top ten. The sequencing sample was made of peripheral blood. The receptors originated from a woman younger than 45 with acute or convalescent COVID-19.

V usage is TRBV18 and J usage is TRBJ1-1, with 7 bases aligning to TRBD1. There are 16 residues in the CDR3. Per germline, CDR1 KGHSH and CDR2 LQKENI. The V gene end was trimmed by 2 bases and the J gene end by 1 base; junction bases not matched to a gene: 7. In DNA form, the CDR3 reads TGTGCCAGCTCACCAAGGGAGGCAGGGGGGAACACTGAAGCTTTCTTT. Its translation: CASSPREAGGNTEAFF.

V and J are TRBV9 and TRBJ2-1, with TRBD1 identical over 9 bases. The CDR3 is made up of 16 amino acids. From germline, CDR1 is SGDLS and CDR2 YYNGEE. The V gene end was trimmed by 0 bases and the J gene end by 4 bases; junction bases not matched to a gene: 5. For the CDR3, the DNA is TGTGCCAGCAGCGTAGTCGGGACAGGGAATTACAATGAGCAGTTCTTC. This encodes CASSVVGTGNYNEQFF.

In nucleotides, the CDR3 is TGTGCCAGCAGTTTATCTATCTCTGAAGCTTTCTTT. Amino acids: CASSLSISEAFF. The chain uses TRBV28 and TRBJ1-1; D unresolved. The V and J ends lost 1 base and 6 bases respectively, with 6 bases between them. The germline CDR1 and CDR2 sequences are MDHEN and SYDVKM. The CDR3 has 12 residues.

The rearrangement links TRBV11-3 to TRBJ2-5, with D maybe TRBD1 (5 bases). The CDR3 sequence is 13 residues long. CDR1 is SGHNT and CDR2 is YENEEA in the germline V gene. Trimming shortened V by 5 bases and J by 7 bases, and 14 bases separated the two germline ends. The CDR3 DNA sequence: TGTGCCAGCAGCCAGGGCGGTTCGGGGACCCAGTACTTC. It is translated as CASSQGGSGTQYF.

This clone came up a few times. The chain carries TRBV28 and TRBJ2-1; the D gene is possibly TRBD2 (6 bases). CDR1 and CDR2 from the germline V gene are MDHEN and SYDVKM. The V end was cut by 9 bases, the J end by 0 bases, with 12 bases between. This CDR3 is built from 14 residues. In DNA form, the CDR3 reads TGTGCCAGGGACGACGGGAGCTCCTACAATGAGCAGTTCTTC. It is translated as CARDDGSSYNEQFF.

The chain joins TRBV5-6 to TRBJ2-5; no reliable D call. V was pared by 2 bases and J by 5 bases, with 10 bases between. From germline, CDR1 is SGHDT and CDR2 YYEEEE. This CDR3 comprises 13 residues. The CDR3 sequence: CASSLQSEETQYF. CDR3 coding DNA: TGTGCCAGCAGCTTACAGTCTGAGGAGACCCAGTACTTC.

The rearrangement joins TRBV2 to TRBJ1-5, with 9 bases matching TRBD1. Germline loops: CDR1 SNHLY, CDR2 FYNNEI. The CDR3 contains 13 residues. V shed 9 bases, J shed 3 bases, and the junction held 3 bases outside the gene matches. CDR3 bases: TGTGCCAGTCGGACAGGGGTCAATCAGCCCCAGCATTTT. Its translation: CASRTGVNQPQHF.

This clone was counted a few times. The gene calls are TRBV4-1 and TRBJ1-3; 7 nucleotides align to TRBD1. V shed 4 bases and J 0 bases; nucleotides not matched to a gene: 3. Germline values: CDR1 MGHRA, CDR2 YSYEKL. CDR3 length: 15 residues. This CDR3 is CASSPGQYSGNTIYF. The CDR3 nucleotides read TGCGCCAGCAGCCCGGGACAGTACTCTGGAAACACCATATATTTT.

The chain couples TRBV12-5 to TRBJ1-2; 7 bases fit TRBD1. The CDR3 sequence is 16 residues long. Per germline, CDR1 LGHNT and CDR2 FRNRAP. Unmatched junction bases numbered 9, after V lost 4 bases and J lost 1 base. The CDR3 region has the DNA TGTGCTAGTGGTTCCGACCAGGGGGATCATAACTATGGCTACACCTTC. This gives the protein CASGSDQGDHNYGYTF.

In this sample, this clone turned up a few times. The gene calls are TRBV19 and TRBJ1-2; no reliable D call. Trimming cost V 3 bases and J 4 bases, with 15 bases left between them. From germline, CDR1 is LNHDA and CDR2 SQIVND (reference sequence). The CDR3 is 15 amino acids. CDR3 sequence (DNA): TGTGCCAGTAGTATGGGTACAGCTCCACTCTATGGCTACACCTTC. It encodes CASSMGTAPLYGYTF.

The chain is built from TRBV28 and TRBJ1-5; D remains ambiguous. The germline CDR1 and CDR2 sequences are MDHEN and SYDVKM. The V gene lost 3 bases and the J gene lost 4 bases, with 7 bases spanning the gap. The CDR3 is 13 amino acids. CDR3 loop: CASSFLSNQPQHF. The CDR3 nucleotides read TGTGCCAGCAGTTTCCTTTCTAATCAGCCCCAGCATTTT.

This chain uses TRBV5-1 with TRBJ1-2, with 9 bases identical to TRBD1. The CDR3 length is 14 residues. The ends lost 3 bases at V and 6 bases at J; junction bases unmatched: 6. Germline CDR1 and CDR2: SGHRS and YFSETQ. CDR3 amino acids: CASSSAGTGNGYTF. CDR3 DNA sequence: TGCGCCAGCAGCTCCGCGGGGACAGGGAATGGCTACACCTTC.

The table lists this clone with a count of one. The chain has TRBV30 and TRBJ2-5, with 10 bases fitting TRBD2. After removal of 0 bases from V and 1 base from J, the junction contained 2 bases not matched to a gene. This CDR3 region has 15 residues. CDR1 and CDR2 from the germline V gene are GTSNPN and SVGIG (reference sequence). The CDR3, as DNA: TGTGCCTGGAGTGTAGCGGGGGGGGCCCAAGAGACCCAGTACTTC. This sequence encodes CAWSVAGGAQETQYF. Filled out from reference TRBV30 and TRBJ2-5, the complete variable domain reads SQTIHQWPATLVQPVGSPLSLECTVEGTSNPNLYWYRQAAGRGLQLLFYSVGIGQISSEVPQNLSASRPQDRQFILSSKKLLLSDSGFYLCAWSVAGGAQETQYFGPGTRLLVL.

CDR3 DNA sequence: TGTGCCAGCCACCGCAGGGATGAAAAACTGTTTTTT. Protein: CASHRRDEKLFF. The chain couples TRBV5-6 to TRBJ1-4, with D perhaps TRBD1 (5 bases). V gave up 7 bases and J gave up 6 bases, with 10 bases separating them. Germline CDR1 and CDR2: SGHDT and YYEEEE. This CDR3 is built from 12 residues. Filled out from reference TRBV5-6 and TRBJ1-4, the complete variable domain reads DAGVTQSPTHLIKTRGQQVTLRCSPKSGHDTVSWYQQALGQGPQFIFQYYEEEERQRGNFPDRFSGHQFPNYSSELNVNALLLGDSALYLCASHRRDEKLFFGSGTQLSVL.

The J gene is TRBJ1-2, the V gene TRBV18, with TRBD1 as a possible D gene (6 bases). Germline CDR1 and CDR2: KGHSH and LQKENI. The CDR3 spans 15 residues. The V end was cut by 3 bases, the J end by 7 bases, with 18 bases between. CDR3 in amino acids: CASSPARGGAFGYTF. The DNA of the CDR3 is TGTGCCAGCTCACCCGCCCGCGGGGGCGCGTTTGGCTACACCTTC.

The chain uses TRBV27 and TRBJ2-2; 9 nucleotides agree with TRBD2. Germline CDR1 MNHEY, CDR2 SMNVEV (reference sequence). The CDR3 has 15 amino acids. J was trimmed by 5 bases and V by 7 bases; bases with no gene match: 8. CDR3 DNA sequence: TGTGCCAGCATCTCGTCTAGCGGGGTGACCGGGGAGCTGTTTTTT. It translates to CASISSSGVTGELFF.

This sequence joins TRBV7-9 and TRBJ1-3; TRBD1 might be the D (5 bases). Germline V gene lookup returns CDR1 SEHNR and CDR2 FQNEAQ (reference sequence). The CDR3 has 16 residues. The V end was cut by 1 base, the J end by 4 bases, with 14 bases between. The CDR3 DNA is TGTGCCAGCAGCTTAGTTACCGACAGATTGGGAAACACCATATATTTT. Protein product: CASSLVTDRLGNTIYF.

This chain links TRBV5-1 with TRBJ1-2, with 7 nucleotides matching TRBD1. The V segment lost 0 bases and the J segment 4 bases; nucleotides outside the gene matches: 6. The CDR3 loop spans 15 amino acids. Germline CDR1 reads SGHRS; CDR2 reads YFSETQ. CDR3 nucleotide sequence: TGCGCCAGCAGCTTGGATACAGGGGATATCTATGGCTACACCTTC. It is translated as CASSLDTGDIYGYTF.

Comment on this clone: The identical CDR3 is also encoded by other nucleotide sequences in the sample. Here the CDR3 reads CASSLVTGGNTEAFF. CDR3 nucleotides: TGCGCCAGCAGCTTGGTGACAGGGGGGAACACTGAAGCTTTCTTT. The chain is built from TRBV5-1 and TRBJ1-1, with 9 positions matching TRBD1. Germline assignment: CDR1 SGHRS and CDR2 YFSETQ. This CDR3 comprises 15 residues. V lost 0 bases, J lost 1 base, and 1 base stayed unmatched.

The chain recombines TRBV3-1 (or the pseudogene TRBV3-2) with TRBJ2-1; possibly TRBD1 for D (5 bases). CDR1 is LGHDT and CDR2 is YNNKEL in the germline V gene (reference sequence). V shed 1 base and J shed 3 bases, with 13 bases lying between them. The CDR3 runs to 16 residues. This chain's CDR3 is CASSQVQGIFYNEQFF. The CDR3 nucleotides read TGTGCCAGCAGCCAAGTGCAGGGAATTTTCTACAATGAGCAGTTCTTC.

This clone was seen a handful of times. The chain employs TRBV9 and TRBJ2-7, with D perhaps TRBD1 (5 bases). CDR1 is SGDLS, CDR2 YYNGEE, per germline. Deletions cut 0 bases from V and 2 bases from J, with 12 bases between. The CDR3 runs to 15 residues. Written as DNA, the CDR3 is TGTGCCAGCAGCGTAGGGAAGGGGCTTACCTACGAGCAGTACTTC. Its translation: CASSVGKGLTYEQYF.

The V and J genes are TRBV6-4 and TRBJ2-3, with a possible D match to TRBD2 (5 bases). The CDR3 has 14 amino acids. With 2 bases removed from V and 4 bases from J, the gap between germline ends came to 10 bases. Per germline, CDR1 MRHNA and CDR2 SNTAGT. The CDR3 sequence is CASSDRAGADTQYF. In DNA form, the CDR3 reads TGTGCCAGCAGTGACAGGGCGGGTGCAGATACGCAGTATTTT.

The chain uses TRBV5-1 and TRBJ2-7; 8 nucleotides align to TRBD1. The CDR3 sequence is 13 residues long. Trimming removed 4 bases from V and 5 bases from J; junction bases left unmatched: 5. Germline values: CDR1 SGHRS, CDR2 YFSETQ. The CDR3 DNA sequence: TGCGCCAGCAGCACGGACAGGGAGGACGAGCAGTACTTC. Amino acids: CASSTDREDEQYF. Full variable domain (missing parts from reference TRBV5-1 and TRBJ2-7): KAGVTQTPRYLIKTRGQQVTLSCSPISGHRSVSWYQQTPGQGLQFLFEYFSETQRNKGNFPGRFSGRQFSNSRSEMNVSTLELGDSALYLCASSTDREDEQYFGPGTRLTVT.

CDR3 sequence (DNA): TGTGCCAGCAGCTTAGTGTCCCTAGCGGGAACCAATGAGCAGTTCTTC. It encodes CASSLVSLAGTNEQFF. The chain combines TRBV7-2 with TRBJ2-1, with TRBD2 matching 9 bases. CDR1 SGHTA and CDR2 FQGNSA come from the germline V gene. With V trimmed by 1 base and J by 6 bases, 7 bases remained unmatched. This CDR3 is 16 amino acids long.

The table lists this clone with a count of one. The J gene is TRBJ2-4, the V gene TRBV27; 10 bases map to TRBD2. The junction had 16 bases not matched to a gene; V was cut back by 8 bases and J by 0 bases. The germline CDR1 and CDR2 sequences are MNHEY and SMNVEV (reference sequence). The CDR3 runs to 19 residues. CDR3 in DNA: TGTGCCAGCTTTCCTACGGGTCTAGCGGGGGATCTAGCCAAAAACATTCAGTACTTC. This encodes CASFPTGLAGDLAKNIQYF.

This clone was counted between two and nine times. The chain couples TRBV5-5 to TRBJ1-1; the D is unclear. CDR1 is SGHKS and CDR2 is YYEKEE in the germline V gene (reference sequence). This CDR3 has 13 residues. Trimming took 4 bases from V and 1 from J, leaving 8 bases between them. CDR3 region: CASSPPRNTEAFF. In DNA, the CDR3 is TGTGCCAGCAGCCCCCCTAGGAACACTGAAGCTTTCTTT.